These 10 T cell receptor beta chains share one sample of origin, sequenced in a study of tumor and adjacent non-tumor tissue in lung cancer. No cell sorting was done before RNA was extracted from the tissue. Three rounds of nested PCR, following a modified ARM-PCR protocol, produced the TCRbeta library. TCRdb reprocessed the multiplex PCR reads with MiXCR, giving one entry per CDR3 protein. The table lists about 200,000 distinct CDR3 sequences, 71% of them singletons. Sequencing was done on a sample of lung tumor tissue. Source of these receptors: a man between 60 and 75 years old with non-small cell lung cancer.

V is TRBV20-1 and J is TRBJ1-5; maybe TRBD1 (5 bases). Trimming left V 3 bases short and J 2 bases short, with 20 bases between. The CDR3 length is 17 residues. Germline loops: CDR1 DFQATT, CDR2 SNEGSKA (reference sequence). DNA of the CDR3: TGCAGTGCTAGGCCCCCCGCCGGGGGTGGTCGCAATCAGCCCCAGCATTTT. This translates into CSARPPAGGGRNQPQHF.

The chain carries TRBV12-3 or TRBV12-4 and TRBJ2-7; 10 nucleotides align to TRBD2. The CDR3 runs 14 residues. J lost 0 bases, V lost 7 bases, and 3 bases had no gene match. CDR3 DNA: TGTGCCAGCAATCCTAGCGGGAGCTCCTACGAGCAGTACTTC. Translation: CASNPSGSSYEQYF.

Only one count was recorded for this clonotype. At one boundary the junction diverges from the germline segment, which might be a read error. The genes are TRBV11-2 and TRBJ2-7, with D unclear. From germline, CDR1 is SGHAT and CDR2 FQNNGV. The CDR3 totals 13 residues. DNA of the CDR3: TGTGCCTGCAGCTTAGTATTAAGGTACGAGCAGTACTTC. Protein product: CACSLVLRYEQYF. Drawing the rest from reference TRBV11-2 and TRBJ2-7, the complete variable domain is EAGVAQSPRYKIIEKRQSVAFWCNPISGHATLYWYQQILGQGPKLLIQFQNNGVVDDSQLPKDRFSAERLKGVDSTLKIQPAKLEDSAVYLCACSLVLRYEQYFGPGTRLTVT.

This clonotype was detected once. At one of its ends the junction is not consistent with the germline gene, which may arise from a read error. The chain links TRBV11-2 to TRBJ1-2, with D maybe TRBD1 (6 bases). Germline V CDR1 and CDR2: SGHAT, FQNNGV. This CDR3 region has 13 residues. This CDR3 reads CVSNLGRGDGYTF. CDR3 nucleotides: TGTGTCAGCAACTTAGGAAGGGGGGATGGCTACACCTTC.

In the case of this clonotype: A much bigger clone sits one base away, suggesting this may be a read error. The chain combines TRBV20-1 with TRBJ1-2; D not certain. Germline values: CDR1 DFQATT, CDR2 SNEGSKA (reference sequence). The CDR3 spans 13 residues. CDR3 sequence (DNA): TGCTGTGCTTCAGGTTTGGGGAACTATGGCTACACCTTC. Translation gives CCASGLGNYGYTF.

On this clonotype: The junction departs from the called germline gene at one end, perhaps through a read error. The chain is built from TRBV20-1 and TRBJ1-1; D ambiguous. Germline V gene lookup returns CDR1 DFQATT and CDR2 SNEGSKA (reference sequence). CDR3 length equals 14 residues. CDR3 region: CSAPPWGCNTEAFF. In DNA form, the CDR3 reads TGTAGTGCTCCGCCGTGGGGTTGTAACACTGAAGCTTTCTTT.

A remark on this clonotype: One end of the junction varies from germline; a read error may be responsible. This chain links TRBV6-1 with TRBJ1-5, with D uncertain. The CDR3 is 15 amino acids. Germline CDR1 reads MNHNS; CDR2 reads SASEGT. The DNA for the CDR3 is TGTGCCAGCAACCCTGGGAAACCGAACAATCAGCCACAGCATTTT. It codes for CASNPGKPNNQPQHF.

On this clonotype itself: Since the CDR3 does not end with the conserved phenylalanine or tryptophan, this likely comes from a read error. The CDR3 DNA follows: TGCAGTGCTCAGGGGGGGAGTAATCAGCCCCAGCATATT. Protein product: CSAQGGSNQPQHI. The chain combines TRBV20-1 with TRBJ1-5; the match to TRBD1 covers 7 bases. The CDR3 runs 13 residues. Trimming at V came to 5 bases and at J to 4 bases, leaving 5 bases not matched to a gene. Per the germline V gene, CDR1 is DFQATT and CDR2 is SNEGSKA (reference sequence).

Concerning this clonotype: A read error is possible here, since a much larger clone lies one base away. This chain links TRBV6-1 with TRBJ2-2; D is perhaps TRBD2 (6 bases). The CDR3 contains 16 residues. Germline CDR1 MNHNS, CDR2 SASEGT. V was shortened by 2 bases and J by 1 base, with 11 bases between the two germline ends. The CDR3 loop is CASSEWRRENTGELFF. For the CDR3, the DNA is TGTGCCAGCAGTGAATGGAGGCGGGAGAACACCGGGGAGCTGTTTTTT.

Comments on this clonotype: The junction shows a germline mismatch at one end, possibly a read error. The CDR3 is CTSSLDQGWSEQYF. CDR3 DNA sequence: TGTACCAGCAGCTTGGACCAGGGATGGAGCGAGCAGTACTTC. The chain has TRBV5-4 and TRBJ2-7; maybe TRBD1 (5 bases). The CDR3 spans 14 residues. The germline gives CDR1 SGHNT, CDR2 YYREEE (reference sequence).